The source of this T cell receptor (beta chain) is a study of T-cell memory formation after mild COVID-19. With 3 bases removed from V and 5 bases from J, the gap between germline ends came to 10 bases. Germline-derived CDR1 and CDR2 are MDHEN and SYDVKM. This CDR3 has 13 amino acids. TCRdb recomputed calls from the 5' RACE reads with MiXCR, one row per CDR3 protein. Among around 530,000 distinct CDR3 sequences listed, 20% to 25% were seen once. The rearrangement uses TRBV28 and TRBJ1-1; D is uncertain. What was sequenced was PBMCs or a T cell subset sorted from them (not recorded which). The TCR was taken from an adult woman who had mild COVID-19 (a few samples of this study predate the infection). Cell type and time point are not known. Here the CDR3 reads CASSFRDFTEAFF. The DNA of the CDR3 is TGTGCCAGCAGTTTTCGGGATTTTACTGAAGCTTTCTTT. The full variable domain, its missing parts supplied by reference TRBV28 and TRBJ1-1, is DVKVTQSSRYLVKRTGEKVFLECVQDMDHENMFWYRQDPGLGLRLIYFSYDVKMKEKGDIPEGYSVSREKKERFSLILESASTNQTSMYLCASSFRDFTEAFFGQGTRLTVV.